What follows are 6 T cell receptor beta chains derived from one specimen sequenced in a study of T cells in Graves' hyperthyroidism and ophthalmopathy. Amplification targeted TCR beta CDR3 regions from RNA transcripts. Carried out on the TCR CDR3, a first-round RT-PCR used the HTBI primer set. TCRdb re-derived calls from the multiplex PCR reads in MiXCR, one entry per CDR3 protein. The sample holds under 700,000 distinct CDR3 sequences, over 15% seen once. The specimen sequenced was blood. The source is a woman between 18 and 30 years old with Graves' hyperthyroidism.

V gene TRBV4-1 combines with J gene TRBJ2-5; 7 bases agree with TRBD2. The CDR3 sequence is 16 residues long. V dropped 4 bases and J dropped 5; count of bases not matched to a gene: 13. From germline, CDR1 is MGHRA and CDR2 YSYEKL. CDR3 sequence: CASSRPPSGERETQYF. CDR3 coding DNA: TGCGCCAGCAGCCGGCCACCTAGCGGTGAGCGGGAGACCCAGTACTTC.

This clonotype was detected many times. The rearrangement joins TRBV5-8 to TRBJ1-1; 9 bases are shared with TRBD1. With 9 bases clipped from V and 5 bases from J, the junction kept 11 bases outside the gene matches. Germline CDR1 and CDR2: SGHTS and YDEGEE. The CDR3 loop spans 14 amino acids. In DNA, the CDR3 is TGTGCCAACCGGGTTGGACAGGGGTGGACTGAAGCTTTCTTT. This encodes CANRVGQGWTEAFF.

The chain couples TRBV12-5 to TRBJ2-7, with D perhaps matching TRBD2 (5 bases). Germline values: CDR1 LGHNT, CDR2 FRNRAP. The CDR3 is made up of 17 amino acids. Deletions cut 0 bases from V and 0 bases from J, with 15 bases between. The CDR3 protein is CASGLVGWTGNSYEQYF. The CDR3 DNA follows: TGTGCTAGTGGTTTGGTAGGTTGGACGGGGAACTCCTACGAGCAGTACTTC.

This clonotype has ten or more counts. This rearrangement joins TRBV7-2 to TRBJ2-3, with D unclear. The CDR3 is made up of 13 amino acids. Germline assignment: CDR1 SGHTA and CDR2 FQGNSA. The V end was cut by 8 bases, the J end by 5 bases, with 14 bases between. CDR3 protein: CASLGWVGDTQYF. The DNA of the CDR3 is TGTGCCAGCCTAGGGTGGGTGGGAGATACGCAGTATTTT. Full variable domain (remainder filled in from reference TRBV7-2 and TRBJ2-3): GAGVSQSPSNKVTEKGKDVELRCDPISGHTALYWYRQSLGQGLEFLIYFQGNSAPDKSGLPSDRFSAERTGGSVSTLTIQRTQQEDSAVYLCASLGWVGDTQYFGPGTRLTVL.

CDR3 amino acids: CASSDLNLQGRADTQYF. The CDR3 DNA is TGTGCCAGCAGCGATCTCAATTTGCAGGGCAGGGCAGATACGCAGTATTTT. The chain couples TRBV9 to TRBJ2-3; D might be TRBD1 (5 bases). CDR1 is SGDLS and CDR2 is YYNGEE in the germline V gene. The CDR3 is 17 amino acids. Trimming cost V 3 bases and J 4 bases, with 21 bases left between them.

This clonotype has ten or more counts. The V gene is TRBV3-1, the J gene TRBJ2-7; 11 nucleotides match TRBD2. V trimming: 4 bases; J trimming: 4 bases; junction bases outside the gene matches: 6. The CDR3 consists of 15 residues. Germline CDR1 LGHDT, CDR2 YNNKEL (reference sequence). The CDR3 here is CASSRQGLAGYEQYF. The CDR3 DNA reads TGTGCCAGCAGCCGCCAAGGACTAGCGGGTTACGAGCAGTACTTC.